This is a list of T cell receptor beta chains from one sample in a study of vaccination effects on CD4 cells after COVID-19. Generated by immunoSEQ multiplex PCR, the TCRdb table keeps only in-frame clones and is missing some. The data hold roughly 14,000 clones, with 72% observed a single time. For these receptors, no antigen is known. Here the sequenced sample was CD4+ T cells from PBMCs cultured with SARS-CoV-2 spike peptides, taken after COVID-19 vaccination. These receptors were collected from a human donor who received a COVID-19 vaccine. Both conserved end residues are part of each CDR3. Fields, in order: CDR3 length, clone size, J gene, V gene, D gene, CDR3 protein, CDR3 DNA. The D gene is left open where the match is weak. Part of the rows lack a size; the others show once, few, many or a class for expanded clones.

length: 16
size: NA
J: TRBJ2-6
V: TRBV6-6
D: NA
CDR3: CASSYSNRAGANVLTF
DNA: TGTGCCAGCAGTTACTCCAACAGGGCCGGGGCCAACGTCCTGACTTTC

length: 14
size: NA
J: TRBJ1-2
V: TRBV18
D: NA
CDR3: CASSPQGPNYGYTF
DNA: TGTGCCAGCTCACCACAGGGTCCTAACTATGGCTACACCTTC

length: 14
size: NA
J: TRBJ2-7
V: TRBV5-4
D: NA
CDR3: CASSLERSFYEQYF
DNA: TGTGCCAGCAGCTTGGAGCGTTCCTTCTACGAGCAGTACTTC

length: 14
size: NA
J: TRBJ1-3
V: TRBV7-2
D: NA
CDR3: CASSSGLTGNTIYF
DNA: TGTGCCAGCAGCTCGGGACTGACTGGAAACACCATATATTTT

length: 13
size: NA
J: TRBJ1-1
V: TRBV10-3
D: NA
CDR3: CAISRDRSTEAFF
DNA: TGTGCCATCAGTCGGGACCGTTCCACTGAAGCTTTCTTT

length: 13
size: few
J: TRBJ2-2
V: TRBV10-3
D: NA
CDR3: CAIGAGLPGELFF
DNA: TGTGCCATCGGGGCAGGGCTACCCGGGGAGCTGTTTTTT

length: 15
size: NA
J: TRBJ1-1
V: TRBV18
D: NA
CDR3: CASSPRTTGHPEAFF
DNA: TGTGCCAGCTCACCCCGAACTACAGGGCATCCTGAAGCTTTCTTT

length: 13
size: NA
J: TRBJ1-4
V: TRBV5-1
D: NA
CDR3: CASSFQGNEKLFF
DNA: TGCGCCAGCAGCTTTCAGGGTAACGAAAAACTGTTTTTT

length: 16
size: few
J: TRBJ2-7
V: TRBV6-6
D: TRBD2
CDR3: CASSYILGLGSHEQYF
DNA: TGTGCCAGCAGTTACATCCTGGGACTAGGATCCCACGAGCAGTACTTC

length: 12
size: NA
J: TRBJ1-2
V: TRBV28
D: NA
CDR3: CASSSGGHGYTF
DNA: TGTGCCAGCAGTTCTGGGGGTCATGGCTACACCTTC

length: 13
size: NA
J: TRBJ2-3
V: TRBV7-2
D: NA
CDR3: CASSSQGTDTQYF
DNA: TGTGCCAGCAGCTCGCAGGGCACAGATACGCAGTATTTT

length: 17
size: NA
J: TRBJ2-1
V: TRBV5-1
D: TRBD2
CDR3: CASSLQPPGLVTNEQFF
DNA: TGCGCCAGCAGTCTTCAACCACCGGGACTAGTTACGAATGAGCAGTTCTTC

length: 13
size: NA
J: TRBJ1-2
V: TRBV5-1
D: NA
CDR3: CASSLEPGVGYTF
DNA: TGCGCCAGCAGCTTGGAACCAGGGGTTGGCTACACCTTC

length: 15
size: NA
J: TRBJ1-1
V: TRBV7-2
D: NA
CDR3: CASSFRSGWNTEAFF
DNA: TGTGCCAGCAGCTTTAGGTCAGGGTGGAACACTGAAGCTTTCTTT

length: 15
size: NA
J: TRBJ1-2
V: TRBV21-1
D: NA
CDR3: CASSAPNWTARGYTF
DNA: TGTGCCAGCAGCGCCCCTAATTGGACAGCTCGAGGCTACACCTTC

length: 13
size: once
J: TRBJ2-1
V: TRBV7-9
D: NA
CDR3: CASSLPGANEQFF
DNA: TGTGCCAGCAGCTTGCCGGGGGCCAATGAGCAGTTCTTC

length: 13
size: NA
J: TRBJ2-7
V: TRBV6-6
D: NA
CDR3: CASSYTSPYEQYF
DNA: TGTGCCAGCAGTTATACTAGCCCGTACGAGCAGTACTTC

length: 14
size: few
J: TRBJ2-7
V: TRBV7-2
D: TRBD2
CDR3: CASSWKAGGREQYF
DNA: TGTGCCAGCAGCTGGAAAGCGGGAGGGCGCGAGCAGTACTTC

length: 13
size: NA
J: TRBJ1-1
V: TRBV6-5
D: NA
CDR3: CASGTGALTEAFF
DNA: TGTGCCAGTGGAACCGGGGCCCTTACTGAAGCTTTCTTT

length: 14
size: NA
J: TRBJ1-4
V: TRBV13
D: NA
CDR3: CASSLYATNEKLFF
DNA: TGTGCCAGCAGCCTGTATGCAACTAATGAAAAACTGTTTTTT

length: 16
size: NA
J: TRBJ2-7
V: TRBV5-4
D: TRBD2
CDR3: CASSLDAAGGSYEQYF
DNA: TGTGCCAGCAGCTTGGATGCGGCGGGGGGCTCCTACGAGCAGTACTTC

length: 14
size: NA
J: TRBJ2-1
V: TRBV28
D: TRBD1
CDR3: CASSPPDRGNEQFF
DNA: TGTGCCAGCAGCCCCCCGGACAGGGGCAATGAGCAGTTCTTC

length: 13
size: NA
J: TRBJ2-3
V: TRBV27
D: NA
CDR3: CASSLLGPGTQYF
DNA: TGTGCCAGCAGTTTACTAGGCCCAGGTACGCAGTATTTT

length: 15
size: few
J: TRBJ2-2
V: TRBV5-1
D: NA
CDR3: CASSLGGTNTGELFF
DNA: TGCGCCAGCAGCTTGGGGGGCACGAACACCGGGGAGCTGTTTTTT

length: 12
size: NA
J: TRBJ1-2
V: TRBV6-5
D: TRBD1
CDR3: CASTGQGVGYTF
DNA: TGTGCCAGCACAGGACAGGGGGTTGGCTACACCTTC

length: 11
size: NA
J: TRBJ1-1
V: TRBV13
D: NA
CDR3: CASSSGFEAFF
DNA: TGTGCCAGCAGCTCGGGGTTCGAAGCTTTCTTT

length: 15
size: NA
J: TRBJ1-2
V: TRBV14
D: TRBD1
CDR3: CASSQRDSPSRGYTF
DNA: TGTGCCAGCAGCCAGAGGGACAGCCCTTCTCGGGGCTACACCTTC

length: 14
size: few
J: TRBJ1-4
V: TRBV7-9
D: TRBD1
CDR3: CASTKGGATQKLFF
DNA: TGTGCCAGCACAAAAGGGGGCGCTACCCAAAAACTGTTTTTT

length: 16
size: NA
J: TRBJ1-3
V: TRBV4-2
D: NA
CDR3: CASSQDHRAAGNTIYF
DNA: TGTGCCAGCAGCCAAGATCACAGGGCGGCGGGAAACACCATATATTTT

length: 12
size: NA
J: TRBJ2-1
V: TRBV7-9
D: NA
CDR3: CASSLRDNEQFF
DNA: TGTGCCAGCAGCCTCAGGGACAATGAGCAGTTCTTC

length: 13
size: once
J: TRBJ1-1
V: TRBV19
D: NA
CDR3: CATSRQIDTEAFF
DNA: TGTGCCACCTCAAGGCAGATCGACACTGAAGCTTTCTTT

length: 13
size: NA
J: TRBJ2-1
V: TRBV6-5
D: NA
CDR3: CASIWPLSDEQFF
DNA: TGTGCCAGCATTTGGCCCTTGAGCGATGAGCAGTTCTTC

length: 16
size: NA
J: TRBJ1-1
V: TRBV30
D: TRBD1
CDR3: CAWVLRDRVSNTEAFF
DNA: TGTGCCTGGGTCCTCCGGGACAGGGTATCGAACACTGAAGCTTTCTTT

length: 14
size: NA
J: TRBJ2-1
V: TRBV7-2
D: TRBD2
CDR3: CASRSPGLYNEQFF
DNA: TGTGCCAGCAGAAGTCCGGGACTATACAATGAGCAGTTCTTC

length: 17
size: few
J: TRBJ2-2
V: TRBV7-9
D: TRBD2
CDR3: CASRAGQREGRGGELFF
DNA: TGTGCCAGCAGGGCGGGCCAGCGGGAGGGCCGCGGCGGGGAGCTGTTTTTT

length: 14
size: NA
J: TRBJ1-1
V: TRBV27
D: NA
CDR3: CASSSPQAWSEAFF
DNA: TGTGCCAGCAGTTCCCCACAGGCATGGTCTGAAGCTTTCTTT

length: 15
size: NA
J: TRBJ1-2
V: TRBV5-1
D: NA
CDR3: CASSYSPGTGWGYTF
DNA: TGCGCCAGCAGCTACTCACCCGGGACGGGATGGGGCTACACCTTC

length: 14
size: NA
J: TRBJ1-4
V: TRBV5-6
D: TRBD1
CDR3: CASRRTGENEKLFF
DNA: TGTGCCAGCCGAAGGACAGGCGAGAATGAAAAACTGTTTTTT

length: 12
size: medium-sized
J: TRBJ2-1
V: TRBV9
D: NA
CDR3: CASGPRHNEQFF
DNA: TGTGCCAGCGGCCCCAGACACAATGAGCAGTTCTTC

length: 13
size: NA
J: TRBJ2-3
V: TRBV7-2
D: NA
CDR3: CASSLQSTDTQYF
DNA: TGTGCCAGCAGCTTACAGAGCACAGATACGCAGTATTTT

length: 18
size: NA
J: TRBJ2-3
V: TRBV6-2/TRBV6-3
D: TRBD2
CDR3: CASSGTSGVYFSTDTQYF
DNA: TGTGCCAGCAGTGGGACTAGCGGGGTGTACTTTAGCACAGATACGCAGTATTTT

length: 16
size: few
J: TRBJ2-1
V: TRBV13
D: TRBD2
CDR3: CASSRRLAGGLDEQFF
DNA: TGTGCCAGCAGCCGACGACTAGCGGGAGGTCTGGATGAGCAGTTCTTC

length: 17
size: NA
J: TRBJ2-5
V: TRBV4-1
D: TRBD2
CDR3: CASSQTRLAGGQETQYF
DNA: TGCGCCAGCAGCCAGACCCGACTGGCGGGAGGACAAGAGACCCAGTACTTC

length: 14
size: NA
J: TRBJ2-1
V: TRBV5-4
D: NA
CDR3: CAVGRTTGYNEQFF
DNA: TGTGCCGTCGGAAGGACTACGGGTTACAATGAGCAGTTCTTC

length: 15
size: NA
J: TRBJ1-2
V: TRBV7-8
D: TRBD1
CDR3: CASSLVQGDSYGYTF
DNA: TGTGCCAGCAGCTTAGTACAGGGGGACAGCTATGGCTACACCTTC

length: 13
size: NA
J: TRBJ1-1
V: TRBV6-2/TRBV6-3
D: NA
CDR3: CASSYSNRAEAFF
DNA: TGTGCCAGCAGTTACTCGAACAGGGCGGAAGCTTTCTTT

length: 14
size: NA
J: TRBJ1-4
V: TRBV29-1
D: TRBD1
CDR3: CSVSPGGNNEKLFF
DNA: TGCAGCGTCTCGCCAGGGGGTAATAATGAAAAACTGTTTTTT

length: 15
size: NA
J: TRBJ2-3
V: TRBV11-2
D: NA
CDR3: CASSGTQINTDTQYF
DNA: TGTGCCAGCAGCGGTACACAGATTAACACAGATACGCAGTATTTT

length: 14
size: NA
J: TRBJ2-3
V: TRBV5-1
D: NA
CDR3: CASTDGSITDTQYF
DNA: TGCGCCAGCACCGATGGGTCTATCACAGATACGCAGTATTTT

length: 15
size: NA
J: TRBJ1-1
V: TRBV6-1
D: NA
CDR3: CASSEGPNLNTEAFF
DNA: TGTGCCAGCAGTGAAGGACCAAACCTGAACACTGAAGCTTTCTTT

length: 16
size: NA
J: TRBJ1-5
V: TRBV28
D: NA
CDR3: CASSPGGRDSNQPQHF
DNA: TGTGCCAGCAGCCCCGGCGGACGGGATAGCAATCAGCCCCAGCATTTT

length: 14
size: NA
J: TRBJ2-3
V: TRBV4-3
D: NA
CDR3: CASSLTRDTDTQYF
DNA: TGCGCCAGCAGCCTCACCCGGGACACAGATACGCAGTATTTT

length: 14
size: NA
J: TRBJ2-3
V: TRBV19
D: TRBD2
CDR3: CASKIAGATDTQYF
DNA: TGTGCCAGTAAGATAGCGGGCGCCACAGATACGCAGTATTTT